This T cell receptor beta chain is from a study of molecular identifiers for immune sequencing clone quantification. V lost 6 bases to trimming and J lost 5 bases; unmatched junction nucleotides: 5. The V gene's germline CDR1 is LNHNV and CDR2 YYDKDF (reference sequence). This CDR3 comprises 13 residues. Methods described previously, with TCR primers listed, were used for bulk TCR libraries. TCRdb fed the PCR reads into MiXCR, producing one record per CDR3 protein. The sample has some 680,000 distinct CDR3 sequences, 25% seen once. The TCR originated in a human donor in good health. Some libraries in this study had Jurkat cell RNA spiked in. V is TRBV15 and J is TRBJ1-1, with 8 bases that match TRBD1. Sequencing was performed on naive CD8+ T cells from blood, with Jurkat cell RNA spiked in. Specified subset: FACS-sorted CD8+CD4-CCR7+CD45RA+ naive T cells. DNA of the CDR3: TGTGCCACCAGAGGACAGGGTCGTACTGAAGCTTTCTTT. Amino acids: CATRGQGRTEAFF.